This T cell receptor (beta chain) emerged from a study of OX40 agonist ivuxolimab in advanced cancers. Study-wide background: Ivuxolimab, an antibody acting as an agonist of OX40 (CD134), was used to treat patients. Patients achieving partial responses numbered three: one hepatocellular carcinoma case and two cutaneous melanoma cases. Every patient in dose escalation had hepatocellular carcinoma, melanoma, renal cell or head and neck cancer.

The repertoire was sequenced with immunoSEQ multiplex PCR; TCRdb's copy has only in-frame clones and lacks some. The top ten clones hold about 3.8% of a sample with more than 55,000 clones, 82% of them seen once. Sampling of blood occurred at baseline, cycle 4 day 1, and cycle 7 day 1. This CDR3 comprises 15 residues. V lost 2 bases and J 3 bases, leaving 9 bases between the germline ends. The germline gives CDR1 SGHDT, CDR2 YYEEEE. The origin of this receptor is an adult with an advanced solid tumor such as melanoma, head and neck, liver or kidney cancer. V is TRBV5-6 and J is TRBJ1-6, with D unclear. This sample comprised CD4+ or CD8+ T cells sorted from blood, obtained in a trial of the OX40 agonist ivuxolimab. In DNA form, the CDR3 reads TGTGCCAGCAGCTTACAGACTCTCTATAATTCACCCCTCCACTTT. Its translation: CASSLQTLYNSPLHF.